This TCR beta chain was retrieved from a study of Graves' ophthalmopathy and Graves' hyperthyroidism. RNA transcripts yielded amplified TCR beta CDR3 regions. RT-PCR in the first round used HTBI primers; a second-round multiplex PCR followed. TCRdb reprocessed the multiplex PCR reads with MiXCR, giving one entry per CDR3 protein. The sample has almost 750,000 distinct CDR3 sequences, approximately 40% seen once; the top ten hold 40% to 55%. V was clipped by 6 bases and J by 8 bases, with 16 bases between them. CDR3 length: 12 residues. Germline values: CDR1 SQVTM, CDR2 ANQGSEA. This clonotype occurred many times.

The clonotype was recovered from an adult man with Graves' ophthalmopathy. Sequenced material: peripheral blood. The gene calls are TRBV29-1 and TRBJ1-2, with D perhaps TRBD1 (5 bases). CDR3 bases: TGCAGCGTAGCTCAGGGAGGTAGGGGCTACACCTTC. Translating it yields CSVAQGGRGYTF.